This T cell receptor beta chain was obtained from a study of CXCR3-negative and CXCR3-positive naive CD8 T cells. Study-wide results and caveats: Each naive subset displayed comparably high diversity, whereas memory CD8+ cells displayed much lower diversity. CXCR3-expressing naive cells carried TRB CDR3s more hydrophobic than those of CXCR3-negative naive cells.

The CDR3 contains 13 residues. CDR1 GTSNPN and CDR2 SVGIG come from the germline V gene (reference sequence). The study made its TRB cDNA libraries by 5' RACE, adding UMI labels. TCRdb processed the 5' RACE reads again and assigns one entry to each CDR3 protein, with no DNA. The sample table sets out 75,000 to 95,000 distinct CDR3 sequences. Turning to this clonotype: The antigen remains undetermined.

Sequences were obtained from naive CXCR3- CD8+ T cells from blood. Subset denoted: CD45RO-CCR7+CD27+CD95- naive CD8+ T cells lacking CXCR3 (TNR3-). The receptor was isolated from a human donor in good health. Some clones in this sample may be carry-over from other donors' samples. The J gene is TRBJ1-1, the V gene TRBV30. The CDR3 sequence: CAWTLGGGTEAFF. Full variable domain (rest looked up from reference TRBV30 and TRBJ1-1): SQTIHQWPATLVQPVGSPLSLECTVEGTSNPNLYWYRQAAGRGLQLLFYSVGIGQISSEVPQNLSASRPQDRQFILSSKKLLLSDSGFYLCAWTLGGGTEAFFGQGTRLTVV.